One and the same sample provided the 26 T cell receptor beta chains below, sequenced in a study of CD8 T cells in Susac syndrome (dated 2019 in TCRdb). The receptor library was made with the immunoSEQ multiplex PCR assay. RNA was extracted with the RNeasy kit and about 0.5 to 1 ug was reverse transcribed using random hexamers. Starting from the raw public reads, TCRdb applied fastp trimming at Q25, assembled clones with MiXCR and retained in-frame beta chains. Here each entry gathers all rows of one CDR3 protein and keeps the most common genes and DNA. The sample profile shows roughly 150,000 distinct CDR3 sequences; nearly 97% of them were found once. The ten top clones hold 0.14% to 0.15% of the sample. Sequences were obtained from CD8+ T cells from PBMCs. The receptor source for this set is a human donor with multiple sclerosis.

This chain joins TRBV6-1 and TRBJ2-7; perhaps TRBD2 as D (6 bases). V was trimmed by 3 bases and J by 7 bases, leaving 19 bases between them. The germline CDR1 and CDR2 sequences are MNHNS and SASEGT. This CDR3 comprises 15 residues. CDR3 sequence (DNA): TGTGCCAGCAGTGACACCCCGGGACTCCTTCTGGAGCAGTACGTC. Translated: CASSDTPGLLLEQYV.

V usage is TRBV5-1 and J usage is TRBJ1-2; the D gene is possibly TRBD1 (5 bases). This CDR3 is 14 amino acids long. Deletions cut 0 bases from V and 12 bases from J, with 18 bases between. Germline CDR1 reads SGHRS; CDR2 reads YFSETQ. DNA of the CDR3: TGCGCCAGCAGCTTGGCCGGGACGGCACCGGGGGACACCTTC. Protein product: CASSLAGTAPGDTF.

The chain links TRBV30 to TRBJ2-7, with D tentatively TRBD1 (5 bases). This CDR3 spans 13 amino acids. Trimming took 1 base from V and 0 from J, leaving 7 bases between them. Germline values: CDR1 GTSNPN, CDR2 SVGIG (reference sequence). CDR3 coding DNA: TGTGCCTGGAGTGGGACACACTCCTACGAGCAGTACTTC. Residues: CAWSGTHSYEQYF.

V usage is TRBV7-9 and J usage is TRBJ2-1; D uncertain. This CDR3 is 13 amino acids long. The V gene lost 5 bases and the J gene lost 9 bases, with 14 bases spanning the gap. Germline V gene lookup returns CDR1 SEHNR and CDR2 FQNEAQ (reference sequence). Written as DNA, the CDR3 is TGTGCCAGCAGCCCCCTAGGGTCGGGTGAGCAGTTCTTC. Translated, it gives CASSPLGSGEQFF.

The chain has TRBV12-3 or TRBV12-4 and TRBJ2-5; D remains unclear. The CDR3 has 14 amino acids. V lost 6 bases, J lost 5 bases, and 16 bases lay in between. CDR3 amino acids: CASSFVGPMETQYF. The CDR3 DNA is TGTGCCAGCAGCTTCGTTGGGCCTATGGAGACCCAGTACTTC.

This chain joins TRBV20-1 and TRBJ2-7, with D perhaps TRBD1 (5 bases). Germline assignment: CDR1 DFQATT and CDR2 SNEGSKA (reference sequence). The CDR3 runs 14 residues. The germline V and J ends were trimmed by 6 bases and 2 bases, with 17 bases remaining between them. CDR3 bases: TGCAGTGCAAGGGGCTTACCCTCAACCTACGAGCAGTACTTC. This codes for CSARGLPSTYEQYF.

The V gene is TRBV7-8, the J gene TRBJ1-1, with D unclear. CDR1 is SGHVS and CDR2 is FQNEAQ in the germline V gene. This CDR3 comprises 13 residues. Trimming stripped 5 bases from V and 10 bases from J, with 17 bases between. The CDR3 protein is CASSTDGIWAAFF. Here the CDR3 DNA reads TGTGCCAGCAGCACGGACGGGATCTGGGCAGCTTTCTTT.

The gene calls are TRBV12-2 and TRBJ2-5. TRBV12-2 corresponds to a pseudogene. The CDR3 sequence is 15 residues long. This chain's CDR3 is CASRLLVASVTTQYF. The CDR3 DNA sequence: TGTGCAAGTCGCTTATTGGTAGCAAGCGTCACTACCCAGTACTTC.

The chain links TRBV29-1 to TRBJ1-5; D unclear. This CDR3 has 14 residues. V lost 4 bases, J lost 0 bases, and 10 bases lay in between. CDR1 and CDR2 from the germline V gene are SQVTM and ANQGSEA. The chain's CDR3 is CSVVDLDSNQPQHF. CDR3 nucleotide sequence: TGCAGCGTTGTAGACCTAGATAGCAATCAGCCCCAGCATTTT.

The chain joins TRBV29-1 to TRBJ2-7; D remains unclear. V was cut by 5 bases and J by 0 bases, with 11 bases left in between. The CDR3 covers 13 residues. The germline V gene encodes CDR1 SQVTM and CDR2 ANQGSEA. The chain's CDR3 is CSVLRDISYEQYF. The CDR3 coding sequence is TGCAGCGTTCTGAGAGACATCTCCTACGAGCAGTACTTC.

V is TRBV23-1 and J is TRBJ1-5; possible D gene TRBD1, 5 bases. TRBV23-1 is an open reading frame, and its role is uncertain. Trimming stripped 2 bases from V and 4 bases from J, with 15 bases between. This CDR3 has 16 residues. The CDR3 protein is CASSQPDTNANQPQHF. CDR3 in DNA: TGCGCCAGCAGTCAACCGGACACTAACGCAAATCAGCCCCAGCATTTT.

This chain connects TRBV30 to TRBJ1-1; D is unresolved. Germline V lookup: CDR1 GTSNPN, CDR2 SVGIG (reference sequence). The CDR3 covers 11 residues. V was shortened by 0 bases and J by 6 bases, with 5 bases between the two germline ends. The CDR3 protein is CAWSVAAEAFF. CDR3 sequence (DNA): TGTGCCTGGAGTGTAGCGGCTGAAGCTTTCTTT. Full variable domain (remainder filled in from reference TRBV30 and TRBJ1-1): SQTIHQWPATLVQPVGSPLSLECTVEGTSNPNLYWYRQAAGRGLQLLFYSVGIGQISSEVPQNLSASRPQDRQFILSSKKLLLSDSGFYLCAWSVAAEAFFGQGTRLTVV.

The chain is built from TRBV6-6 and TRBJ1-1; D gene ambiguous. CDR1 and CDR2 (germline): MNHNY, SVGAGI (reference sequence). There are 15 residues in the CDR3. V lost 0 bases, J lost 1 base, and 9 bases lay in between. DNA of the CDR3: TGTGCCAGCAGTTACTCTCCCTGGGGGAACACTGAAGCTTTCTTT. The encoded protein is CASSYSPWGNTEAFF.

The V and J genes are TRBV4-1 and TRBJ1-1; D might be TRBD1 (5 bases). V was trimmed by 1 base and J by 3 bases, leaving 12 bases between them. The CDR3 has 15 residues. The germline V gene has CDR1 MGHRA and CDR2 YSYEKL. The CDR3 DNA follows: TGCGCCAGCAGCCAAGTTCCCTCGGGGGACACTGAAGCTTTCTTT. Residues: CASSQVPSGDTEAFF.

This clonotype was counted a single time. CDR3 nucleotide sequence: TGCGCCAGCAGCCCCCGAGACGGAGGGACCTACGAGCAGTACTTC. As protein: CASSPRDGGTYEQYF. This chain connects TRBV4-1 to TRBJ2-7, with D perhaps matching TRBD2 (6 bases). V lost 4 bases and J 2 bases, leaving 15 bases between the germline ends. CDR1 MGHRA and CDR2 YSYEKL come from the germline V gene. The CDR3 sequence is 15 residues long.

V gene TRBV2 combines with J gene TRBJ2-7; weak D call: TRBD1 (6 bases). This CDR3 has 12 residues. Trimming shortened V by 1 base and J by 6 bases, and 7 bases separated the two germline ends. The germline V gene has CDR1 SNHLY and CDR2 FYNNEI. The CDR3 loop reads CASSEGTAEQYV. The CDR3 bases are TGTGCCAGCAGTGAAGGGACAGCCGAGCAGTACGTC.

This sequence joins TRBV20-1 and TRBJ2-1; the match to TRBD2 covers 8 bases. V lost 5 bases, J lost 7 bases, and 19 bases stayed unmatched. The CDR3 loop spans 17 amino acids. The V gene's germline CDR1 is DFQATT and CDR2 SNEGSKA (reference sequence). The CDR3 DNA follows: TGCAGTGCTGAACCGCCCCTCCGGGCGGGGGGCGGGAATGAGCAGTTCTTC. Its protein is CSAEPPLRAGGGNEQFF.

CDR3 coding DNA: TGTGCCAGCAGTGAAGGGCGCTCCCGGGGCGAGCAGTACGTC. Translating gives CASSEGRSRGEQYV. This rearrangement joins TRBV6-1 to TRBJ2-7; D is possibly TRBD2 (5 bases). Germline CDR1 is MNHNS and CDR2 is SASEGT. This CDR3 is built from 14 residues. Trimming removed 1 base at V and 6 bases at J, with 13 bases between.

The V gene is TRBV7-9, the J gene TRBJ2-1, with 12 bases lining up with TRBD2. The V gene end was trimmed by 5 bases and the J gene end by 7 bases; junction bases not matched to a gene: 12. This CDR3 contains 17 residues. The germline CDR1 and CDR2 sequences are SEHNR and FQNEAQ (reference sequence). The CDR3 is CASSPPLAGGLVNEQFF. DNA for the CDR3: TGTGCCAGCAGCCCTCCGCTAGCGGGGGGGCTGGTAAATGAGCAGTTCTTC.

The rearrangement joins TRBV3-1 to TRBJ1-2, with 8 bases aligning to TRBD1. Looked up from germline, CDR1 is LGHDT and CDR2 is YNNKEL (reference sequence). With 2 bases clipped from V and 8 bases from J, the junction kept 10 bases outside the gene matches. There are 15 residues in the CDR3. This chain's CDR3 is CASSQTAQGALGYTF. CDR3 sequence (DNA): TGTGCCAGCAGCCAAACGGCGCAGGGGGCTCTCGGCTACACCTTC.

The chain's CDR3 is CASSDGGGFPSSYNEQFF. The DNA of the CDR3 is TGTGCCAGCAGTGACGGTGGGGGCTTCCCAAGCTCCTACAATGAGCAGTTCTTC. The V call is TRBV12-3 or TRBV12-4, the J call TRBJ2-1, with a weak D call TRBD1 (6 bases). CDR3 length: 18 amino acids. The V gene lost 5 bases and the J gene lost 0 bases, with 20 bases spanning the gap.

The gene calls are TRBV9 and TRBJ2-3; 15 bases are shared with TRBD2. V lost 3 bases to trimming and J lost 2 bases; unmatched junction nucleotides: 4. This CDR3 comprises 17 residues. Germline V gives CDR1 SGDLS, CDR2 YYNGEE. CDR3 in amino acids: CASSAGTSGRNTDTQYF. As DNA, the CDR3 is TGTGCCAGCAGCGCCGGGACTAGCGGGAGGAACACAGATACGCAGTATTTT. Full variable domain (remainder filled in from reference TRBV9 and TRBJ2-3): DSGVTQTPKHLITATGQRVTLRCSPRSGDLSVYWYQQSLDQGLQFLIQYYNGEERAKGNILERFSAQQFPDLHSELNLSSLELGDSALYFCASSAGTSGRNTDTQYFGPGTRLTVL.

The gene calls are TRBV27 and TRBJ2-7; D is undetermined. The CDR3 has 13 residues. Germline CDR1 reads MNHEY; CDR2 reads SMNVEV (reference sequence). V was clipped by 3 bases and J by 4 bases, with 10 bases between them. CDR3 sequence reads: CASSFGPRYEQYF. DNA for the CDR3: TGTGCCAGCAGTTTTGGGCCCCGGTACGAGCAGTACTTC.

This clonotype has a single count. V and J are TRBV15 and TRBJ2-1; D unclear. Deletions cut 3 bases from V and 5 bases from J, with 8 bases between. The CDR3 is 13 amino acids. The germline V gene encodes CDR1 LNHNV and CDR2 YYDKDF (reference sequence). For the CDR3, the DNA is TGTGCCACCAGCAGTGTGATCGACAATGAGCAGTTCTTC. It encodes CATSSVIDNEQFF.

Regarding this clonotype: One end of the junction varies from germline; a read error may be responsible. The chain couples TRBV9 to TRBJ2-1; 8 bases match TRBD2. The CDR3 contains 16 residues. The germline V gene has CDR1 SGDLS and CDR2 YYNGEE. The CDR3 loop reads CASSVAGGAIYNGQFF. Written as DNA, the CDR3 is TGTGCCAGCAGCGTAGCGGGGGGGGCGATCTACAATGGGCAGTTCTTC.

The chain joins TRBV6-5 to TRBJ1-3; D is uncertain. The CDR3 is 14 residues long. Trimming removed 6 bases from V and 4 bases from J, with 13 bases in between. Germline lookup yields CDR1 MNHEY and CDR2 SVGAGI. CDR3 coding DNA: TGTGCCAGCAGCGCCTCGGGCGTCGGAAACACCATATATTTT. Translation gives CASSASGVGNTIYF.